This T cell receptor (beta chain) was sequenced in a study of blood T cell repertoires in COVID-19. As for the study in general: Sites across the United States, Italy and Spain contributed samples from acute and convalescent COVID-19. T cells, B-cell-depleted T cells, or PBMCs supplied cDNA or gDNA.

Trimming removed 3 bases from V and 0 bases from J, with 6 bases in between. Germline CDR1 reads MNHEY; CDR2 reads SMNVEV (reference sequence). This CDR3 is 14 amino acids long. Method: immunoSEQ multiplex PCR; TCRdb's copy keeps in-frame clones and lacks some. The sample has around 100,000 clones, 80% to 90% seen once. The origin of this receptor is a human donor in a cohort sampled during active COVID-19. Sequenced material: peripheral blood. V usage is TRBV27 and J usage is TRBJ2-1; D is perhaps TRBD2 (5 bases). The CDR3 coding sequence is TGTGCCAGCAGTTTGGGGAGCTCCTACAATGAGCAGTTCTTC. This translates into CASSLGSSYNEQFF.